This TCR beta chain stems from a study of human T cells and chemical hapten exposure (dated by TCRdb to about 2021). The study in broad terms: The libraries were sequenced as a pool, and the TCR yield per sample differed mostly because of small variations in library volumes within the pool. For every blood RNA sample, sequencing covered both the TCR alpha and TCR beta chains. Peripheral blood TCR repertoire changes were tracked in vivo in alopecia patients during primary and secondary sensitization to the hapten diphenylcyclopropenone (DPC).

From the cysteine through the phenylalanine, the CDR3 covers 19 amino acids. Only the CDR3 DNA stays, 57 bases, in frame from base 1. CDR1 and CDR2, looked up from the germline V gene, are SGHRS and YFSETQ. V ends up 4 bases short and J 2 bases short, with an unmatched junction base count of 13. Broader findings and caveats from the paper: After repeated subsampling, changes were observed in the strength of the expansion versus patch-test correlation and in the threshold at which the correlation became significant. The number of TCRs above 1 in 1000 frequency did not change with DPC sensitization; there was no evidence of global repertoire structure alterations.

Regarding this clonotype: This receptor's antigen is unknown. Base qualities were left out, and no much larger clone turns up one base away.

Total RNA was isolated from unfractionated whole blood collected in Tempus Blood RNA tubes. Four or five healthy volunteers served as TCR sequencing controls and were bled at day 0, 2 weeks and 6 weeks. Libraries were prepared through 5' RACE. Sequencing used an Illumina MiSeq. During library preparation, unique molecular identifiers were attached to individual cDNA molecules so that TCRs could be counted quantitatively and reproducibly. Per the source publication's procedure: Samples had a median of 95,638 TCRs, with a range from 23,224 to 690,600. The Decombinator software suite was used to annotate the V, J and CDR3 of the TCR reads. Every sample was subsampled to the same number of TCRs (28,000) for the PS versus PT1 abundance plots. Expanded TCRs were defined as absent before sensitization and observed at least eight times at the 2-week time point. TCRdb cleaned the public reads at Q25 with fastp, built clones with MiXCR and kept in-frame beta chains. Entries are consolidated by CDR3 protein sequence, retaining the most common genes and DNA. Here the V and J calls rest on TCRdb's processing, not on the authors' analysis. Within this sample are 110,000 to 150,000 distinct CDR3 sequences, with around 4.1% of them counted one time only. Of the sample, 1.3% to 1.5% falls within the top ten clones.

The clonotype was recovered from a female donor in good health. The V gene is TRBV5-1 and the J gene is TRBJ2-2; 11 central bases correspond to TRBD2. Here is the DNA: TGCGCCAGCAGCCTTAGCTGGGCTAGCGGGGGGCGAAACACCGGGGAGCTGTTTTTT. This sequence encodes CASSLSWASGGRNTGELFF. This CDR3, with the reference TRBV5-1 and TRBJ2-2 proteins standing in past its ends, gives the full variable domain KAGVTQTPRYLIKTRGQQVTLSCSPISGHRSVSWYQQTPGQGLQFLFEYFSETQRNKGNFPGRFSGRQFSNSRSEMNVSTLELGDSALYLCASSLSWASGGRNTGELFFGEGSRLTVL.